The 14 T cell receptor beta chains listed next were all sequenced from one sample in a study of blood T cell repertoires in COVID-19. The method was immunoSEQ multiplex PCR; TCRdb's version includes in-frame clones alone and lacks a portion of them. The sample shows 100,000 to 150,000 clones, roughly 90% of them seen only once. Sequencing used peripheral blood. The receptors shown here come from a man aged 60 to 69 with COVID-19, enrolled during active disease.

V is TRBV2 and J is TRBJ1-6; D unresolved. The CDR3 runs 13 residues. Germline V gene lookup returns CDR1 SNHLY and CDR2 FYNNEI. V was pared by 0 bases and J by 9 bases, with 6 bases between. The CDR3: CASSEARGSPLHF. CDR3 DNA sequence: TGTGCCAGCAGTGAAGCCCGGGGTTCACCCCTCCACTTT.

This clone was counted a single time. The gene calls are TRBV12-5 and TRBJ2-7; 11 bases are a match to TRBD2. CDR3 length: 14 residues. Germline CDR1 LGHNT, CDR2 FRNRAP. The junction had 8 bases not matched to a gene; V was cut back by 6 bases and J by 7 bases. This CDR3 reads CASGLAGGPEEQYF. CDR3 DNA sequence: TGTGCTAGTGGCTTAGCGGGAGGGCCGGAGGAGCAGTACTTC.

The rearrangement joins TRBV6-5 to TRBJ2-5, with D perhaps TRBD2 (5 bases). CDR1 and CDR2 from the germline V gene are MNHEY and SVGAGI. V was cut by 2 bases and J by 3 bases, with 13 bases left in between. The CDR3 is made up of 15 amino acids. CDR3 nucleotide sequence: TGTGCCAGCAGTTACGAGGGAAGCTCTAAAGAGACCCAGTACTTC. Residues: CASSYEGSSKETQYF.

This rearrangement joins TRBV3-1 (or the pseudogene TRBV3-2) to TRBJ2-7; D remains unclear. The CDR3 runs to 11 residues. With 4 bases removed from V and 4 bases from J, the gap between germline ends came to 5 bases. Germline-derived CDR1 and CDR2 are LGHDT and YNNKEL (reference sequence). The chain's CDR3 is CASSREYEQYF. The CDR3 DNA reads TGTGCCAGCAGCCGCGAATACGAGCAGTACTTC.

The chain combines TRBV5-1 with TRBJ2-1, with 8 bases that match TRBD2. Germline assignment: CDR1 SGHRS and CDR2 YFSETQ. The V gene end was trimmed by 4 bases and the J gene end by 6 bases; junction bases not matched to a gene: 15. The CDR3 covers 17 residues. CDR3 sequence: CASSPLAISGSPNEQFF. The CDR3 DNA reads as TGCGCCAGCAGCCCCCTGGCTATCAGCGGGAGTCCCAATGAGCAGTTCTTC.

This chain joins TRBV10-2 and TRBJ1-1; a weak D match, TRBD1 (6 bases). The CDR3 length is 15 residues. CDR1 is WSHSY and CDR2 is SAAADI in the germline V gene. The ends were cut back, 4 bases at V and 4 bases at J, with 16 bases in the middle. The CDR3 is CASSASGTRGTEAFF. CDR3 DNA: TGCGCCAGCAGTGCCAGCGGGACACGGGGCACTGAAGCTTTCTTT.

This clone was found many times. The chain recombines TRBV5-4 with TRBJ2-2; 13 nucleotides match TRBD2. The germline V gene has CDR1 SGHNT and CDR2 YYREEE (reference sequence). The CDR3 spans 17 residues. V lost 2 bases, J lost 5 bases, and 6 bases stayed unmatched. The CDR3 sequence is CASSLGTSGARTGELFF. The DNA of the CDR3 is TGTGCCAGCAGCTTAGGGACTAGCGGGGCCCGGACCGGGGAGCTGTTTTTT.

The chain joins TRBV7-3 to TRBJ2-7; 7 bases match TRBD2. The length of the CDR3 is 15 residues. Germline CDR1 reads SGHTA; CDR2 reads FQGTGA. V dropped 3 bases and J dropped 6; count of bases not matched to a gene: 11. Here the CDR3 DNA reads TGTGCCAGCAGCTTTTCTAGCGGCCACACCACCGAGCAGTACTTC. Translating it yields CASSFSSGHTTEQYF.

This clone was counted once. This sequence joins TRBV5-8 and TRBJ2-1, with 10 bases fitting TRBD2. CDR1 and CDR2 (germline): SGHTS, YDEGEE. The junction had 7 bases not matched to a gene; V was cut back by 1 base and J by 0 bases. The CDR3 contains 18 residues. DNA for the CDR3: TGTGCCAGCAGCTTGAGGCTAGCGGGAGCCCTCTCCTACAATGAGCAGTTCTTC. This translates into CASSLRLAGALSYNEQFF.

This clone was seen a single time. This chain uses TRBV29-1 with TRBJ2-1, with D perhaps TRBD2 (6 bases). Trimming stripped 2 bases from V and 9 bases from J, with 11 bases between. CDR3 length equals 12 residues. Germline assignment: CDR1 SQVTM and CDR2 ANQGSEA. CDR3 residues: CSVEPQGGEQFF. The CDR3 coding sequence is TGCAGCGTTGAACCCCAGGGAGGTGAGCAGTTCTTC.

This clone was recorded once. The J gene is TRBJ1-2, the V gene TRBV5-6, with 10 bases identical to TRBD1. Germline V lookup: CDR1 SGHDT, CDR2 YYEEEE. CDR3 size: 13 residues. The junction had 5 bases not matched to a gene; V was cut back by 4 bases and J by 8 bases. CDR3: CASSPGQGRGYTF. The CDR3 DNA reads as TGTGCCAGCAGCCCGGGACAGGGGCGAGGCTACACCTTC.

The chain recombines TRBV19 with TRBJ1-2, with a weak D call TRBD1 (5 bases). This CDR3 spans 15 amino acids. Germline lookup yields CDR1 LNHDA and CDR2 SQIVND (reference sequence). V dropped 3 bases and J dropped 4 bases, with 15 bases sitting between them. CDR3 nucleotide sequence: TGTGCCAGTAGTATGCCCCAGGGAAGGATCTATGGCTACACCTTC. It codes for CASSMPQGRIYGYTF.

The V call is TRBV5-1, the J call TRBJ2-7; D is uncertain. This CDR3 spans 13 amino acids. CDR1 is SGHRS and CDR2 is YFSETQ in the germline V gene. V was cut by 4 bases and J by 5 bases, with 13 bases left in between. CDR3 nucleotide sequence: TGCGCCAGCAGCCCAGGTGAGCCTAACGAGCAGTACTTC. This sequence encodes CASSPGEPNEQYF.

This clone was seen a single time. The V gene is TRBV25-1, the J gene TRBJ2-3; D is ambiguous. CDR1 and CDR2 (germline): MGHDK, SYGVNS. The length of the CDR3 is 12 residues. Trimming took off 6 bases at V and 0 bases at J, with 4 bases between the two ends. In DNA, the CDR3 is TGTGCCAGCAGCCCTAGCACAGATACGCAGTATTTT. Translated: CASSPSTDTQYF.